This T cell receptor (beta chain) was sequenced during a study of response to subunit inactivated influenza vaccine. The CDR3 extends over 14 amino acids. Looked up from germline, CDR1 is SQVTM and CDR2 is ANQGSEA. With 8 bases removed from V and 4 bases from J, the gap between germline ends came to 18 bases. At least ten counts were recorded for this clonotype. The target antigen is unknown. Findings and caveats of the study: The authors proposed limited new T cell recruitment per seasonal influenza vaccination.

TCRdb ran MiXCR on the RT-PCR reads and lists one entry per CDR3 protein. The table has 170,000 or so distinct CDR3 sequences, over 8.5% seen once; the top ten hold about 40%. This clonotype was obtained from a man aged 45-69 years who received an inactivated influenza vaccine. This chain connects TRBV29-1 to TRBJ2-1; D is perhaps TRBD2 (6 bases). Sequencing used CD8+ T cells sorted from PBMCs, obtained 23 months after vaccination. The CDR3 loop reads CSPSQGTEYNEQFF. The CDR3 bases are TGCAGCCCCTCACAAGGGACTGAATACAATGAGCAGTTCTTC.